This T cell receptor beta chain was profiled in a study of T cell responses to AZD1222 COVID-19 vaccine. General study findings and limits: Clonal diversity may have been underestimated, and the donors were mostly white British, with more females than males. Vaccine-related CD4 TCRs covered spike, predominating at 160-218 and 743-854. At baseline, seropositivity was found in only six or seven AZD1222 recipients.

This CDR3 is built from 14 residues. V was cut by 6 bases and J by 5 bases, with 13 bases left in between. Per germline, CDR1 LNHDA and CDR2 SQIVND (reference sequence). Assay: immunoSEQ multiplex PCR; the TCRdb copy retains only in-frame clones and omits some. The data hold roughly 120,000 clones, with about 82% observed a single time. About this clone itself: Its antigen is undetermined.

The V gene is TRBV19, the J gene TRBJ2-2; no reliable D call. The receptor comes from an adult who received the AZD1222 COVID-19 vaccine. The sample was peripheral blood, taken 28 days after the second AZD1222 dose. The DNA of the CDR3 is TGTGCCAGTAGGTTTAGTCCATGGACCGGGGAGCTGTTTTTT. Translating gives CASRFSPWTGELFF. The entire variable domain, with the rest obtained from reference TRBV19 and TRBJ2-2, is as follows: DGGITQSPKYLFRKEGQNVTLSCEQNLNHDAMYWYRQDPGQGLRLIYYSQIVNDFQKGDIAEGYSVSREKKESFPLTVTSAQKNPTAFYLCASRFSPWTGELFFGEGSRLTVL.